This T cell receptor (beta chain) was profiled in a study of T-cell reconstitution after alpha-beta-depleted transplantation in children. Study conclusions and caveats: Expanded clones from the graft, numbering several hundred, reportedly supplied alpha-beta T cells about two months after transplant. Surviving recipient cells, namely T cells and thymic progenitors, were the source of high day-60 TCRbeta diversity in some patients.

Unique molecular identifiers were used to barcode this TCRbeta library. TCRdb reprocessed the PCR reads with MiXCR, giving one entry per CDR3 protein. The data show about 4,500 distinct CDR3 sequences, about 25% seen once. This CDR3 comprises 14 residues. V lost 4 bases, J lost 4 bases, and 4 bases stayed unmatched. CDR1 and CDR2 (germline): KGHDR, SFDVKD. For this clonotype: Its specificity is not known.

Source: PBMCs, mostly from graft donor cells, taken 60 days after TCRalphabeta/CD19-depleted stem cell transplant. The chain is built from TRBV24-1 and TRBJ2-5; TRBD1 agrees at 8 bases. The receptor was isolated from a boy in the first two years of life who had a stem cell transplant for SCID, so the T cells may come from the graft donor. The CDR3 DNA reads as TGTGCCACCAGTGACAGGGGGCTAGGAGAGACCCAGTACTTC. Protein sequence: CATSDRGLGETQYF.